This T cell receptor (beta chain) was retrieved from a study of CD8 T cells in ankylosing spondylitis. Details on this clonotype: Its antigen is not identified.

The trim removed 9 bases at V and 3 bases at J, leaving 4 bases unmatched. Looked up from germline, CDR1 is KGHDR and CDR2 is SFDVKD. The CDR3 length is 13 residues. General observations from the study: Seven to nine highly homologous variants made up a TCR beta motif, and this motif appeared characteristic of ankylosing spondylitis blood. The clones that were linked to disease were reported to be significantly enriched in matched synovial fluid samples from ankylosing spondylitis patients.

Using quantitative 5'-RACE with molecular barcodes, the authors made TCR beta libraries. MiXCR was run by TCRdb on the 5' RACE reads, yielding one entry per CDR3 protein. The data show fewer than 500,000 distinct CDR3 sequences, roughly 25% seen once. The sequenced sample consisted of blood, either unsorted or a sorted T cell fraction (not recorded which). This clonotype was sampled from a male donor with ankylosing spondylitis. The rearrangement uses TRBV24-1 and TRBJ1-5, with TRBD1 matching over 7 bases. The CDR3 DNA is TGTGCCACCGGGGACAGCTACAATCAGCCCCAGCATTTT. Protein product: CATGDSYNQPQHF.